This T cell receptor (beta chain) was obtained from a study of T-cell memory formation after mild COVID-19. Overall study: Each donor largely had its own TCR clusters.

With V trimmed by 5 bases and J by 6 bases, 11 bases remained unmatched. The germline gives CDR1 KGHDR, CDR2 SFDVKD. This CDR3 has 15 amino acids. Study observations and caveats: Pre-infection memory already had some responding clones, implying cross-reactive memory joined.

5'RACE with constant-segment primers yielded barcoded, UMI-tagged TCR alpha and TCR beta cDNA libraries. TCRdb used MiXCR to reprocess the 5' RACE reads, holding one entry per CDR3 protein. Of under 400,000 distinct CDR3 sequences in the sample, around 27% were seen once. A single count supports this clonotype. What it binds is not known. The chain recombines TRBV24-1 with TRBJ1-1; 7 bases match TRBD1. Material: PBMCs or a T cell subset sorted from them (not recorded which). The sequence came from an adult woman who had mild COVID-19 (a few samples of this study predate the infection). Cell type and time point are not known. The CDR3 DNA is TGTGCCACCAGTGGCTCAGGGGGGCCCAGTGCTGAAGCTTTCTTT. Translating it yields CATSGSGGPSAEAFF.